The 21 T cell receptor beta chains in this list originate from one sample, sequenced in a study of blood T cell repertoires in COVID-19. Sequencing was performed with immunoSEQ multiplex PCR; in TCRdb, only in-frame clones are kept and a portion is missing. The sample contains fewer than 30,000 clones, 89% of which appear only once. Sample: peripheral blood. These receptors were collected from a human donor in a cohort sampled during active COVID-19.

J is TRBJ2-7 and V is TRBV5-4, with 11 bases matching TRBD1. V trimming: 4 bases; J trimming: 2 bases; junction bases outside the gene matches: 2. This CDR3 has 14 amino acids. Germline loops: CDR1 SGHNT, CDR2 YYREEE (reference sequence). The CDR3 is CASSMGQGAYEQYF. In nucleotides, the CDR3 is TGTGCCAGCAGCATGGGACAGGGGGCCTACGAGCAGTACTTC.

This chain uses TRBV6-6 with TRBJ1-2, with D possibly being TRBD1 (6 bases). The CDR3 loop spans 15 amino acids. Germline CDR1 MNHNY, CDR2 SVGAGI (reference sequence). Between the trimmed V and J ends, which lost 0 bases and 5 bases, there was a span of 13 bases. CDR3: CASSYSNGGLYGYTF. CDR3 in DNA: TGTGCCAGCAGTTACTCGAATGGGGGCTTATATGGCTACACCTTC.

The chain joins TRBV3-1 (or the pseudogene TRBV3-2) to TRBJ2-1; no reliable D call. V shed 1 base and J shed 6 bases, with 16 bases lying between them. The CDR3 contains 16 residues. Looked up from germline, CDR1 is LGHDT and CDR2 is YNNKEL (reference sequence). The chain's CDR3 is CASSQVSSSLGNEQFF. The CDR3 DNA follows: TGTGCCAGCAGCCAAGTCAGTTCCAGCCTAGGCAATGAGCAGTTCTTC.

The chain combines TRBV6-5 with TRBJ1-2, with 9 bases identical to TRBD1. This CDR3 is built from 13 residues. CDR1 MNHEY and CDR2 SVGAGI come from the germline V gene. With 4 bases clipped from V and 8 bases from J, the junction kept 5 bases outside the gene matches. The chain's CDR3 is CASSSRTGVGYTF. The CDR3 bases are TGTGCCAGCAGTTCCAGGACAGGGGTCGGCTACACCTTC.

The chain uses TRBV5-1 and TRBJ1-4; D perhaps matches TRBD1 (5 bases). The germline V gene encodes CDR1 SGHRS and CDR2 YFSETQ. This CDR3 spans 14 amino acids. The ends were cut back, 0 bases at V and 7 bases at J, with 10 bases in the middle. CDR3 nucleotides: TGCGCCAGCAGCTTGGAAAGGGGAAGTGAAAAACTGTTTTTT. Translation gives CASSLERGSEKLFF.

The V call is TRBV19, the J call TRBJ2-7; TRBD2 is a possible D gene (5 bases). CDR3 size: 15 residues. V was cut by 4 bases and J by 4 bases, with 17 bases left in between. CDR1 is LNHDA and CDR2 is SQIVND in the germline V gene (reference sequence). The DNA of the CDR3 is TGTGCCAGTAGTAAGGCTTGGACTCAGTCGTACGAGCAGTACTTC. Protein: CASSKAWTQSYEQYF.

The chain recombines TRBV28 with TRBJ1-1; D ambiguous. CDR1 is MDHEN and CDR2 is SYDVKM in the germline V gene. V was pared by 5 bases and J by 10 bases, with 14 bases between. This CDR3 has 12 residues. CDR3 in DNA: TGTGCCAGCAGTGGTCCACCCGGTTCAGCTTTCTTT. This encodes CASSGPPGSAFF.

The V gene is TRBV7-9, the J gene TRBJ2-5; 10 nucleotides align to TRBD1. Germline V lookup: CDR1 SEHNR, CDR2 FQNEAQ (reference sequence). The CDR3 runs to 18 residues. With 2 bases clipped from V and 5 bases from J, the junction kept 14 bases outside the gene matches. CDR3: CASSLPTLKTGGEETQYF. The CDR3, as DNA: TGTGCCAGCAGCTTACCTACCCTCAAGACAGGGGGCGAGGAGACCCAGTACTTC.

The CDR3 sequence is CASSPRQGAGSPLHF. CDR3 DNA: TGTGCCAGCAGCCCACGACAGGGGGCTGGTTCACCCCTCCACTTT. The chain combines TRBV9 with TRBJ1-6, with 10 bases that match TRBD1. Per the germline V gene, CDR1 is SGDLS and CDR2 is YYNGEE. V lost 4 bases and J lost 9; bases outside the gene matches: 7. CDR3 length: 15 residues.

This chain connects TRBV3-1 (or the pseudogene TRBV3-2) to TRBJ1-2; no firm D call. V was pared by 4 bases and J by 4 bases, with 19 bases between. CDR1 is LGHDT, CDR2 YNNKEL, per germline (reference sequence). CDR3 length: 16 residues. The CDR3 reads CASSPPLGEVGYGYTF. The CDR3 DNA reads TGTGCCAGCAGCCCCCCCCTGGGAGAGGTCGGCTATGGCTACACCTTC.

This clone occurred once. The rearrangement joins TRBV10-3 to TRBJ1-1; D not resolved. This CDR3 region has 13 residues. CDR1 ENHRY and CDR2 SYGVKD come from the germline V gene. V lost 10 bases and J lost 0, with 12 bases in between. In DNA, the CDR3 is TGTGCCACCGAGGATAAGATGAACACTGAAGCTTTCTTT. This translates into CATEDKMNTEAFF.

This clone was seen only once. The rearrangement uses TRBV2 and TRBJ2-1, with 11 bases aligning to TRBD2. CDR3 size: 15 residues. V shed 7 bases, J shed 9 bases, and the junction held 11 bases outside the gene matches. Germline V lookup: CDR1 SNHLY, CDR2 FYNNEI. The CDR3 loop is CASIYSLAGAREQFF. CDR3 coding DNA: TGTGCCAGCATTTATTCACTAGCGGGAGCACGTGAGCAGTTCTTC.

The J gene is TRBJ2-1, the V gene TRBV5-4, with TRBD2 matching over 8 bases. Germline V gives CDR1 SGHNT, CDR2 YYREEE (reference sequence). V dropped 3 bases and J dropped 9; count of bases not matched to a gene: 17. This CDR3 contains 17 residues. In nucleotides, the CDR3 is TGTGCCAGCAGCTCAGGTGTCGGACTAGCAAGTATTTCTGAGCAGTTCTTC. The encoded protein is CASSSGVGLASISEQFF.

The chain is built from TRBV6-5 and TRBJ1-3, with D perhaps matching TRBD1 (5 bases). Germline V gives CDR1 MNHEY, CDR2 SVGAGI. With 6 bases removed from V and 7 bases from J, the gap between germline ends came to 13 bases. The CDR3 sequence is 13 residues long. CDR3 nucleotides: TGTGCCAGCAGGGGCCCAGGGAGGAACACCATATATTTT. It specifies CASRGPGRNTIYF.

CDR3 sequence (DNA): TGTGCCAGCTCACAAACGACAGGGGGCTTTGATGGCTACACCTTC. Translating gives CASSQTTGGFDGYTF. The chain couples TRBV18 to TRBJ1-2; 10 bases are shared with TRBD1. Germline loops: CDR1 KGHSH, CDR2 LQKENI. CDR3 length: 15 residues. V was clipped by 4 bases and J by 6 bases; unmatched bases: 8.

V and J are TRBV19 and TRBJ2-7; 14 nucleotides align to TRBD2. Germline V gene data show CDR1 as LNHDA and CDR2 as SQIVND (reference sequence). The CDR3 totals 14 residues. V trimming: 6 bases; J trimming: 5 bases; junction bases outside the gene matches: 3. The CDR3 region has the DNA TGTGCCAGTAGGAGACTAGCGGGAGGGGACGAGCAGTACTTC. This gives the protein CASRRLAGGDEQYF.

V gene TRBV24-1 combines with J gene TRBJ2-2; 11 bases match TRBD2. Germline trimming cut 1 base from V and 2 bases from J; bases unmatched to any gene: 2. The length of the CDR3 is 17 residues. CDR1 is KGHDR, CDR2 SFDVKD, per germline. Here the CDR3 reads CATSDLGTSGNTGELFF. CDR3 in DNA: TGTGCCACCAGTGATTTAGGGACTAGCGGAAACACCGGGGAGCTGTTTTTT.

CDR3 bases: TGTGCCTGGAGTGTACAAGCGAACCAAGAGACCCAGTACTTC. Amino acids: CAWSVQANQETQYF. The chain recombines TRBV30 with TRBJ2-5, with D unresolved. The germline CDR1 and CDR2 sequences are GTSNPN and SVGIG (reference sequence). CDR3 length: 14 residues. V was pared by 0 bases and J by 0 bases, with 8 bases between. Looking up the rest from reference TRBV30 and TRBJ2-5 gives the full variable domain: SQTIHQWPATLVQPVGSPLSLECTVEGTSNPNLYWYRQAAGRGLQLLFYSVGIGQISSEVPQNLSASRPQDRQFILSSKKLLLSDSGFYLCAWSVQANQETQYFGPGTRLLVL.

This chain links TRBV6-6 with TRBJ1-1; D ambiguous. This CDR3 contains 15 residues. CDR1 is MNHNY, CDR2 SVGAGI, per germline (reference sequence). The V end lost 2 bases, the J end lost 0 bases, and 10 bases lay between the germline ends. CDR3 loop: CASSYVLAVNTEAFF. The DNA of the CDR3 is TGTGCCAGCAGTTACGTTTTGGCGGTGAACACTGAAGCTTTCTTT.

The CDR3 DNA reads as TGTGCCAGCAGTGACTCGACGGGGGGGGCCGATGAGCAGTTCTTC. Translated, it gives CASSDSTGGADEQFF. V and J are TRBV6-4 and TRBJ2-1; 8 bases agree with TRBD2. Germline V CDR1 and CDR2: MRHNA, SNTAGT. The CDR3 contains 15 residues. V shed 0 bases, J shed 8 bases, and the junction held 6 bases outside the gene matches.

This chain joins TRBV7-9 and TRBJ2-3; D is undetermined. Germline V gene sequence: CDR1 SEHNR, CDR2 FQNEAQ (reference sequence). The V gene lost 0 bases and the J gene lost 5 bases, with 6 bases spanning the gap. CDR3 length equals 13 residues. Written as DNA, the CDR3 is TGTGCCAGCAGCTTAGCGCTACGAGATACGCAGTATTTT. Protein sequence: CASSLALRDTQYF.